This TCR beta chain was captured in a study of OX40 agonist ivuxolimab in advanced cancers. The CDR3 sequence is 18 residues long. V was clipped by 1 base and J by 4 bases, with 21 bases between them. Looked up from germline, CDR1 is SGHTA and CDR2 is FQGNSA. The repertoire was sequenced with immunoSEQ multiplex PCR; TCRdb's copy has only in-frame clones and lacks some. The sample yields about 7,700 clones, roughly 89% seen once. Sequencing used CD4+ or CD8+ T cells sorted from blood, obtained in a trial of the OX40 agonist ivuxolimab. The receptor was isolated from an adult with an advanced solid tumor such as melanoma, head and neck, liver or kidney cancer. This chain links TRBV7-2 with TRBJ2-3; weak D call: TRBD2 (7 bases). CDR3 nucleotide sequence: TGTGCCAGCAGCTTAGGACAGGACTGGGAGGGGCTCCCAGATACGCAGTATTTT. Its translation is CASSLGQDWEGLPDTQYF.